The 8 T cell receptor beta chains presented below share a single source sample, sequenced in a study of blood T cell repertoires in COVID-19. Sequencing was performed with immunoSEQ multiplex PCR; in TCRdb, only in-frame clones are kept and a portion is missing. The repertoire holds about 150,000 clones, with 88% as singletons. The specimen was peripheral blood. These receptors were taken from a human donor with COVID-19, enrolled during active disease. The donor label of this sample is uncertain.

This sequence joins TRBV5-1 and TRBJ1-1; 8 nucleotides line up with TRBD1. The CDR3 is 16 amino acids. V was clipped by 0 bases and J by 0 bases; unmatched bases: 4. CDR1 is SGHRS and CDR2 is YFSETQ in the germline V gene. CDR3 sequence (DNA): TGCGCCAGCAGCTTGGATCCGGGACAGGTGAACACTGAAGCTTTCTTT. This translates into CASSLDPGQVNTEAFF.

The chain is built from TRBV19 and TRBJ1-2; D is perhaps TRBD1 (6 bases). V lost 3 bases to trimming and J lost 2 bases, with 10 bases between them. The CDR3 sequence is 14 residues long. The germline CDR1 and CDR2 sequences are LNHDA and SQIVND (reference sequence). CDR3 loop: CASSIYTGNYGYTF. The CDR3 bases are TGTGCCAGTAGTATTTACACAGGGAACTATGGCTACACCTTC.

J is TRBJ1-2 and V is TRBV19; D is possibly TRBD1 (6 bases). V was clipped by 9 bases and J by 5 bases, with 16 bases between them. Germline V gene sequence: CDR1 LNHDA, CDR2 SQIVND (reference sequence). The CDR3 consists of 13 residues. CDR3 nucleotides: TGTGCCAGCGAAGGGAGGGGGTTATATGGCTACACCTTC. This codes for CASEGRGLYGYTF.

The chain links TRBV10-3 to TRBJ1-2; 9 positions agree with TRBD1. Per germline, CDR1 ENHRY and CDR2 SYGVKD. V trimming: 4 bases; J trimming: 8 bases; junction bases outside the gene matches: 2. The CDR3 has 12 residues. CDR3 nucleotides: TGTGCCATCAGTGGGACAGGGGACGGCTACACCTTC. Amino acids: CAISGTGDGYTF.

The rearrangement joins TRBV5-6 to TRBJ2-7; 10 bases line up with TRBD2. The germline V gene encodes CDR1 SGHDT and CDR2 YYEEEE. Trimming took 3 bases from V and 11 from J; bases not matched to a gene: 8. This CDR3 is built from 13 residues. In DNA form, the CDR3 reads TGTGCCAGCAGCTCCACGCCCACTAGCGGGGAGTACTTC. Translated: CASSSTPTSGEYF.

The chain uses TRBV18 and TRBJ1-1; the D gene is possibly TRBD1 (6 bases). The ends were cut back, 3 bases at V and 7 bases at J, with 12 bases in the middle. There are 13 residues in the CDR3. Germline CDR1 and CDR2: KGHSH and LQKENI. CDR3 DNA: TGTGCCAGCTCACCCCCGATGGACAGTGAAGCTTTCTTT. Translated: CASSPPMDSEAFF.

The V and J genes are TRBV5-1 and TRBJ1-1; D is perhaps TRBD1 (6 bases). V lost 10 bases to trimming and J lost 3 bases, with 19 bases between them. Germline CDR1 reads SGHRS; CDR2 reads YFSETQ. The CDR3 extends over 14 amino acids. The CDR3 region is CASKPRQDYTEAFF. CDR3 DNA sequence: TGCGCCTCCAAACCGAGACAGGATTACACTGAAGCTTTCTTT.

The chain couples TRBV10-3 to TRBJ1-6; 10 bases are shared with TRBD1. Germline V lookup: CDR1 ENHRY, CDR2 SYGVKD. J was trimmed by 7 bases and V by 10 bases; bases with no gene match: 4. CDR3 size: 13 residues. The CDR3 region is CATMGQGNSPLHF. The CDR3 DNA follows: TGTGCCACCATGGGACAGGGGAATTCACCCCTCCACTTT.